Below, 9 T cell receptor beta chains from the same sample are listed, as sequenced in a study of OX40 agonist ivuxolimab in advanced cancers. Only in-frame clones appear in the TCRdb table, and some are missing; sequencing was by immunoSEQ multiplex PCR. The data show about 76,000 clones, around 84% seen once. The sample here was CD4+ or CD8+ T cells sorted from blood, taken in a trial of the OX40 agonist ivuxolimab. The receptors stem from an adult with an advanced solid tumor such as melanoma, head and neck, liver or kidney cancer.

The rearrangement uses TRBV7-7 and TRBJ2-5; the match to TRBD2 covers 7 bases. The CDR3 totals 15 residues. CDR1 is SSHAT, CDR2 FNYEAQ, per germline (reference sequence). V lost 5 bases, J lost 4 bases, and 10 bases stayed unmatched. The CDR3 DNA is TGTGCCAGCAGCGAGATCGGGGGGATGGGAGAGACCCAGTACTTC. Translating gives CASSEIGGMGETQYF.

J is TRBJ1-5 and V is TRBV6-5; 9 nucleotides line up with TRBD1. With V trimmed by 5 bases and J by 4 bases, 3 bases remained unmatched. CDR1 and CDR2 from the germline V gene are MNHEY and SVGAGI. The CDR3 runs 14 residues. The CDR3 coding sequence is TGTGCCAGCAGTCCGACAGGGGGAAATCAGCCCCAGCATTTT. Protein product: CASSPTGGNQPQHF.

J is TRBJ2-3 and V is TRBV29-1, with D unclear. V dropped 7 bases and J dropped 1 base, with 9 bases sitting between them. This CDR3 is 12 amino acids long. Germline lookup yields CDR1 SQVTM and CDR2 ANQGSEA. This CDR3 reads CSATGGTDTQYF. The DNA of the CDR3 is TGCAGCGCAACGGGCGGCACAGATACGCAGTATTTT.

The chain links TRBV5-6 to TRBJ2-7; 7 nucleotides align to TRBD2. The CDR3 is 16 residues long. Germline trimming cut 4 bases from V and 1 base from J; bases unmatched to any gene: 11. Germline loops: CDR1 SGHDT, CDR2 YYEEEE. The CDR3 reads CASSLSGRGRSYEQYF. The DNA of the CDR3 is TGTGCCAGCAGCCTCTCAGGGAGGGGCCGGTCCTACGAGCAGTACTTC.

The V gene is TRBV28, the J gene TRBJ2-1, with a tentative D call TRBD2 (7 bases). Trimming shortened V by 7 bases and J by 4 bases, and 14 bases separated the two germline ends. The CDR3 is 14 amino acids. CDR1 and CDR2 from the germline V gene are MDHEN and SYDVKM. This CDR3 reads CASIWGGGYNEQFF. The DNA for the CDR3 is TGTGCCAGCATCTGGGGGGGCGGGTACAATGAGCAGTTCTTC.

The rearrangement links TRBV7-8 to TRBJ1-2; 8 bases line up with TRBD1. CDR1 is SGHVS and CDR2 is FQNEAQ in the germline V gene. The trim removed 0 bases at V and 4 bases at J, leaving 1 base unmatched. The CDR3 length is 14 residues. The CDR3 reads CASSLAGTGYGYTF. Here the CDR3 DNA reads TGTGCCAGCAGCTTAGCCGGGACAGGCTATGGCTACACCTTC.

This chain connects TRBV4-1 to TRBJ2-3; perhaps TRBD2 as D (5 bases). The V gene's germline CDR1 is MGHRA and CDR2 YSYEKL. Trimming removed 0 bases from V and 1 base from J, with 11 bases in between. The CDR3 runs to 16 residues. The CDR3 nucleotides read TGCGCCAGCAGCCAAGATCTCCTAGCAGGCACAGATACGCAGTATTTT. Encoded protein: CASSQDLLAGTDTQYF.

The V call is TRBV7-3, the J call TRBJ2-1; unclear D gene. The CDR3 covers 12 residues. Trimming stripped 5 bases from V and 2 bases from J, with 4 bases between. Looked up from germline, CDR1 is SGHTA and CDR2 is FQGTGA. CDR3 residues: CASSLTYNEQFF. The CDR3, as DNA: TGTGCCAGCAGCCTTACCTACAATGAGCAGTTCTTC.

The rearrangement uses TRBV5-1 and TRBJ2-1, with D possibly TRBD1 on 6 matching bases. CDR1 is SGHRS, CDR2 YFSETQ, per germline. CDR3 length equals 14 residues. The V gene lost 1 base and the J gene lost 3 bases, with 8 bases spanning the gap. CDR3 sequence (DNA): TGCGCCAGCAGCTTGCGGACAGACTACAATGAGCAGTTCTTC. Translation: CASSLRTDYNEQFF.